This entry is about one T cell receptor (beta chain). Only in-frame clones appear in the TCRdb table, and some are missing; sequencing was by immunoSEQ multiplex PCR. Altogether 250,000 to 400,000 clones are present, approximately 88% being singletons, with the ten largest covering around 0.96%. This entry belongs to a study of cytomegalovirus exposure and HLA in healthy donors. V lost 3 bases to trimming and J lost 4 bases, with 13 bases between them. The CDR3 extends over 15 amino acids. CDR1 and CDR2 (germline): MGHRA, YSYEKL. The genes are TRBV4-1 and TRBJ2-1; D uncertain. This clonotype originated in a man younger than 40 in good health and CMV-seronegative. The sequencing sample was made of PBMCs. The CDR3 DNA reads TGCGCCAGCAGCCACCCTGGGCTGGGTTACAATGAGCAGTTCTTC. It yields the protein CASSHPGLGYNEQFF.